This T cell receptor beta chain was found in a study of T-cell reconstitution after alpha-beta-depleted transplantation in children. Notes on the study in general: At around two months after transplant, the alpha-beta T cells were reportedly derived from several hundred expanded clones that came from non-depleted graft cells. T cells produced anew were the main source of T-cell counts and diversity one year after transplant.

This clonotype occurred many times. Its specificity is unknown. Unique molecular identifiers tagged the TCRbeta library. Via MiXCR, TCRdb re-called the PCR reads, giving one row per CDR3 protein. The data show 100,000 to 150,000 distinct CDR3 sequences, with around 23% seen just once and over 9.5% held by the top ten. The germline V gene has CDR1 ENHRY and CDR2 SYGVKD. The V gene lost 3 bases and the J gene lost 5 bases, with 12 bases spanning the gap. This CDR3 has 14 residues. The material sequenced was PBMCs, mostly from graft donor cells, taken 180 days after TCRalphabeta/CD19-depleted stem cell transplant. The rearrangement links TRBV10-3 to TRBJ2-3, with D possibly being TRBD1 (6 bases). The sequence derives from a male patient aged 2 to 10 who had a stem cell transplant for chronic granulomatous disease, so the T cells may come from the graft donor. DNA of the CDR3: TGTGCCATCAGTGACCGGGACACTGGAGATACGCAGTATTTT. It translates to CAISDRDTGDTQYF.